The clone carrying this TCR beta chain was detected only once. The antigen remains unidentified. This sample is part of a study of Graves' ophthalmopathy and Graves' hyperthyroidism. Unmatched junction bases numbered 11, after V lost 6 bases and J lost 7 bases. From germline, CDR1 is SQVTM and CDR2 ANQGSEA. The CDR3 extends over 13 amino acids. The sequenced template was RNA, covering the TCR beta CDR3 region. The first-round RT-PCR employed HTBI primers together with the Qiagen OneStep RT-PCR kit. A multiplex PCR was then performed as the second round. MiXCR, applied by TCRdb to the multiplex PCR reads, yields one record per CDR3 protein. The data show 500,000 to 700,000 distinct CDR3 sequences, under 45% seen once. Study conclusions and caveats: Blood also contained most of the expanded thyroid clonotypes above 0.001 frequency.

Reliance was placed on clinical symptoms, serum thyroxine, TRAb, thyroid ultrasound and orbital computed tomography for diagnosis. V gene TRBV29-1 combines with J gene TRBJ2-7, with 8 bases that match TRBD1. This TCR was recovered from an adult man with Graves' hyperthyroidism. What was sequenced was peripheral blood or thyroid tissue (not recorded which). The CDR3 sequence is CSVEKPGQAEQYF. Written as DNA, the CDR3 is TGCAGCGTCGAGAAGCCGGGACAGGCGGAGCAGTACTTC.